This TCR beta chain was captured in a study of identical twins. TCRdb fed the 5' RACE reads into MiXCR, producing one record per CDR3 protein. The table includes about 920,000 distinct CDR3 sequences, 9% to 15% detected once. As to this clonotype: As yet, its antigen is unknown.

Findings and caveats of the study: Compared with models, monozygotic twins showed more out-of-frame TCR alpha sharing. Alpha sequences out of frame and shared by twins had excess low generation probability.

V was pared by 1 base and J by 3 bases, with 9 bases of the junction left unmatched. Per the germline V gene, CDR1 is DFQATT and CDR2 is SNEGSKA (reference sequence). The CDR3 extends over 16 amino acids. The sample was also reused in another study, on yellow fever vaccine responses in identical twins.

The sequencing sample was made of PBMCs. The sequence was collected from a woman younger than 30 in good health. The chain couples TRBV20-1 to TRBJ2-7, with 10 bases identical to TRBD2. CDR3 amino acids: CSARGLAGDTHYEQYV. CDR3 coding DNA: TGCAGTGCTAGAGGTCTAGCGGGGGACACCCACTACGAGCAGTACGTC.